This is a list of T cell receptor beta chains from one sample in a study of blood T cell repertoires in COVID-19. The data were produced by immunoSEQ multiplex PCR, yet TCRdb's version contains in-frame clones alone and is incomplete. The table lists about 200,000 clones, approximately 80% of them singletons. Sequenced sample: PBMCs or T cells enriched from blood (not recorded which). These receptors all stem from a woman aged 40 to 50 with acute COVID-19. Each CDR3 is given with its conserved first and last residue. Clone size appears in some rows only: once, few, many, or a class for an expanded clone.

V gene,clone size,CDR3 protein
TRBV7-8,-,CASSLRGRGLNSNQPQHF
TRBV28,-,CASNHRTSGTSEQFF
TRBV3-1/TRBV3-2,-,CASSQLLAGPYEQYF
TRBV5-6,-,CASSFGTLSGNTIYF
TRBV6-5,-,CASSISLSAGYTF
TRBV4-1,-,CASSQGLAGDGKNIQYF
TRBV29-1,-,CSVRTYRGHTDTQYF
TRBV3-1/TRBV3-2,-,CASSQGAFGFWEAFF
TRBV19,-,CASKGQAWETQYF
TRBV7-3,few,CASSSSTPGQGASPLHF
TRBV21-1,-,CASSPLPLEAYTEAFF
TRBV19,once,CASSIGAVRRAEAFF
TRBV12-5,-,CASGLWRAGGNEQFF
TRBV11-2,-,CASSSRPDMVNEQFF
TRBV10-2,-,CASRSTGGPYTEAFF
TRBV4-3,-,CASSRTGGGTNYGYTF
TRBV9,-,CASSVGWDIATNEKLFF